The entry that follows covers one T cell receptor (beta chain) sequence. Generated by immunoSEQ multiplex PCR, the TCRdb table keeps only in-frame clones and is missing some. The sample lists 500,000 to 750,000 clones, roughly 90% occurring once. The sample originates from a study of shared T cell receptors in the human thymus. The sample was also linked to a second study, of human thymus T cells. Per that study: Those donating were healthy Finnish infants in corrective surgery for congenital heart defects. The thymus tissue came from resections taken during corrective heart surgery. The related literature has documented a marked overlap of thymic repertoires among unrelated individuals.

This TCR derives from a boy younger than two with a congenital heart defect. The specimen was thymocytes.

CDR3 in amino acids: CASSAHKGSTENTGELFF. DNA of the CDR3: TGTGCCAGCAGCGCCCACAAAGGCTCGACAGAAAACACCGGGGAGCTGTTTTTT. The chain links TRBV5-4 to TRBJ2-2, with D possibly being TRBD1 (5 bases). The CDR3 contains 18 residues. Trimming shortened V by 4 bases and J by 2 bases, and 21 bases separated the two germline ends. Germline V gene data show CDR1 as SGHNT and CDR2 as YYREEE (reference sequence).